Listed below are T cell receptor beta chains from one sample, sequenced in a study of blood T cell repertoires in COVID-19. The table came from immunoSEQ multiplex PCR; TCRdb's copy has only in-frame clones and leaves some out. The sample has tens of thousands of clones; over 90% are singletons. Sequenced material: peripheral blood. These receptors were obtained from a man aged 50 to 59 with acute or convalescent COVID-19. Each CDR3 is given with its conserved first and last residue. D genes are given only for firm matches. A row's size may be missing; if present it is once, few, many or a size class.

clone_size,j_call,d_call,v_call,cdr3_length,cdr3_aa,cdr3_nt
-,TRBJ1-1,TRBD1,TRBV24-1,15,CATSGGGDLNTEAFF,TGTGCCACCTCCGGAGGGGGCGATCTGAACACTGAAGCTTTCTTT
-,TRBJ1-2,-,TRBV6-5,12,CASSTRHYGYTF,TGTGCCAGCAGTACGCGCCACTATGGCTACACCTTC
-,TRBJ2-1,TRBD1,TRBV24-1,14,CATSGDRGYNEQFF,TGTGCCACCAGTGGTGACAGGGGGTACAATGAGCAGTTCTTC
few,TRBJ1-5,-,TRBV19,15,CASTWRSGGNQPQHF,TGTGCCAGTACCTGGCGGTCCGGGGGCAATCAGCCCCAGCATTTT
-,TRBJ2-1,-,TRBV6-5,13,CASTSGGGSTQFF,TGTGCCAGCACCTCGGGGGGCGGGAGTACACAGTTCTTC
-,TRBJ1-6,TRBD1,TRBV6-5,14,CASSFGQGVSPLHF,TGTGCCAGCAGTTTCGGACAGGGGGTGTCACCCCTCCACTTT
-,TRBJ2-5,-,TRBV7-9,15,CASSQTLTPGETQYF,TGTGCCAGCAGCCAAACTTTAACTCCAGGGGAGACCCAGTACTTC
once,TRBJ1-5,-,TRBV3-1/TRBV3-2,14,CASSRSRGNQPQHF,TGTGCCAGCAGCCGGTCCAGGGGCAATCAGCCCCAGCATTTT
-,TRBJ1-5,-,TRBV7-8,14,CASSLGGFRQPQHF,TGTGCCAGCAGCTTAGGAGGGTTTAGACAGCCCCAGCATTTT
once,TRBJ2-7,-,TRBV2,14,CATSIEGGRHEQYF,TGTGCCACCTCTATTGAAGGGGGACGGCACGAGCAGTACTTC
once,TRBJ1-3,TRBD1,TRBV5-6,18,CASSLYRGGQGIGNTIYF,TGTGCCAGCAGCTTGTATCGTGGCGGACAGGGGATTGGAAACACCATATATTTT
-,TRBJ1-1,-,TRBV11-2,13,CASSFQDRTEAFF,TGTGCCAGCAGCTTTCAGGATCGCACTGAAGCTTTCTTT
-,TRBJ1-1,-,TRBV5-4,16,CASSPRGGPLNTEAFF,TGTGCCAGCAGCCCAAGGGGGGGCCCGTTGAACACTGAAGCTTTCTTT
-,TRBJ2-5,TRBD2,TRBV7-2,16,CASSLAGLSQPETQYF,TGTGCCAGCAGCTTAGCGGGACTATCCCAGCCAGAGACCCAGTACTTC
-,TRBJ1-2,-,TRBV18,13,CASSPRGDYGYTF,TGTGCCAGCTCACCACGAGGAGACTATGGCTACACCTTC
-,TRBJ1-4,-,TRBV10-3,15,CAISERGTTNEKLFF,TGTGCCATCAGTGAGAGGGGGACAACTAATGAAAAACTGTTTTTT
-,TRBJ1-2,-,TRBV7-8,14,CASSLRRQADGYTF,TGTGCCAGCAGCTTAAGGCGTCAGGCTGATGGCTACACCTTC
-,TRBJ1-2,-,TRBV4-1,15,CASSQEGGFGYGYTF,TGCGCCAGCAGCCAGGAGGGGGGGTTCGGCTATGGCTACACCTTC
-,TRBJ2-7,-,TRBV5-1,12,CASSGERYEQYF,TGCGCCAGCAGCGGGGAGCGATACGAGCAGTACTTC
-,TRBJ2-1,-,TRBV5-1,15,CASSPPADSYNEQFF,TGCGCCAGCAGCCCCCCAGCGGACTCCTACAATGAGCAGTTCTTC
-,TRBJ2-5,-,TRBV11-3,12,CASSPGLETQYF,TGTGCCAGCAGCCCGGGACTAGAGACCCAGTACTTC
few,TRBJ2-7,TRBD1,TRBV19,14,CASSATGSTYEQYF,TGTGCCAGTAGCGCGACAGGGTCCACCTACGAGCAGTACTTC
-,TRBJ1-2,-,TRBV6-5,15,CASTPTGAKDYGYTF,TGTGCCAGCACCCCGACAGGCGCAAAGGACTATGGCTACACCTTC
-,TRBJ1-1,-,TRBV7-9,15,CASSAPTVMNTEAFF,TGTGCCAGCAGCGCTCCGACAGTTATGAACACTGAAGCTTTCTTT
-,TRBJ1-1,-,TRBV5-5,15,CASSPLRALNTEAFF,TGTGCCAGCAGCCCCTTGAGGGCCTTGAACACTGAAGCTTTCTTT
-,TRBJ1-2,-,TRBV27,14,CASSPAGFSYGYTF,TGTGCCAGCAGCCCCGCCGGGTTCAGCTATGGCTACACCTTC
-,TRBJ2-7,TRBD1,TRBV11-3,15,CASSTAGTGTYEQYF,TGTGCCAGCAGCACCGCCGGGACAGGGACCTACGAGCAGTACTTC
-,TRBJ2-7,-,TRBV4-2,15,CASSQDREFTYEQYF,TGTGCCAGCAGCCAAGACCGGGAGTTTACCTACGAGCAGTACTTC
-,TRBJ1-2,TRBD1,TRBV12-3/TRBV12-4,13,CASSFGQGDGYTF,TGTGCCAGCAGTTTTGGGCAGGGGGATGGCTACACCTTC
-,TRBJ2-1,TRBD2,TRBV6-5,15,CASSLGLAGYNEQFF,TGTGCCAGCAGTCTCGGGCTAGCGGGTTACAATGAGCAGTTCTTC
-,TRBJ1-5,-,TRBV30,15,CAWSGTPASNQPQHF,TGTGCCTGGAGTGGGACACCGGCTTCGAATCAGCCCCAGCATTTT
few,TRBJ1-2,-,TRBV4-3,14,CASSQGPRAHGYTF,TGCGCCAGCAGCCAAGGGCCCAGGGCACATGGCTACACCTTC
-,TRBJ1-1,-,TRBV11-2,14,CASSPERVGRGAFF,TGTGCCAGCAGCCCGGAAAGGGTGGGGCGCGGAGCTTTCTTT
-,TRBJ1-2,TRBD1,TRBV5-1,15,CASSSRDRGFYGYTF,TGCGCCAGCAGCTCACGAGACAGGGGGTTCTATGGCTACACCTTC
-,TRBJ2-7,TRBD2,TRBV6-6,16,CASSRPPLAGTYEQYF,TGTGCCAGCAGTCGACCCCCGCTAGCGGGGACCTACGAGCAGTACTTC
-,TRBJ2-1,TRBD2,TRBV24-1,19,CATSDSTRSAGGIYNEQFF,TGTGCCACCAGTGATTCGACCCGTTCCGCGGGAGGGATCTACAATGAGCAGTTCTTC